This is a list of T cell receptor beta chains from one sample in a study of Graves' ophthalmopathy and Graves' hyperthyroidism. MiXCR was run by TCRdb on the multiplex PCR reads, yielding one entry per CDR3 protein. Among hundreds of thousands of distinct CDR3 sequences listed, about 20% were seen once. Sample: peripheral blood. Receptor source: a woman aged 18 to 35 with stable Graves' hyperthyroidism. Some clones in this sample may be carry-over from other donors' samples. The CDR3 runs from the conserved cysteine through the conserved F or W. The order of the fields is V gene, J gene, clone size, D gene, CDR3 protein, CDR3 DNA. The D gene is left open where the match is weak. For some rows the clone size is stated as once, few or many, or as a class when expanded; others skip it.

v_call: TRBV19; j_call: TRBJ2-2; clone_size: NA; d_call: NA; cdr3_aa: CASSIVANTGELFF; cdr3_nt: TGTGCCAGTAGTATAGTTGCGAACACCGGGGAGCTGTTTTTT
v_call: TRBV24-1; j_call: TRBJ2-2; clone_size: NA; d_call: TRBD1; cdr3_aa: CATSEYTGGTNTGELFF; cdr3_nt: TGTGCCACCAGTGAGTACACAGGGGGGACTAACACCGGGGAGCTGTTTTTT
v_call: TRBV20-1; j_call: TRBJ1-2; clone_size: many; d_call: NA; cdr3_aa: CSARYGNYGYTF; cdr3_nt: TGCAGTGCTAGATACGGAAACTATGGCTACACCTTC
v_call: TRBV29-1; j_call: TRBJ1-1; clone_size: many; d_call: NA; cdr3_aa: CSVDSLNTEAFF; cdr3_nt: TGCAGCGTTGATAGCCTGAACACTGAAGCTTTCTTT
v_call: TRBV4-1; j_call: TRBJ2-7; clone_size: NA; d_call: TRBD1; cdr3_aa: CASSQGPGQSSYEQYF; cdr3_nt: TGCGCCAGCAGCCAAGGACCGGGACAGAGCTCCTACGAACAGTACTTC
v_call: TRBV7-9; j_call: TRBJ1-1; clone_size: many; d_call: TRBD1; cdr3_aa: CAGTGDLNTEAFF; cdr3_nt: TGTGCCGGGACAGGGGACTTGAACACTGAAGCTTTCTTT
v_call: TRBV6-2/TRBV6-3; j_call: TRBJ2-2; clone_size: many; d_call: TRBD2; cdr3_aa: CATSSGANTGELFF; cdr3_nt: TGTGCCACTTCTAGCGGGGCGAACACCGGGGAGCTGTTTTTT
v_call: TRBV20-1; j_call: TRBJ2-5; clone_size: many; d_call: TRBD2; cdr3_aa: CSARDLAGGQETQYF; cdr3_nt: TGCAGTGCTAGAGATCTAGCGGGGGGGCAAGAGACCCAGTACTTC
v_call: TRBV12-3/TRBV12-4; j_call: TRBJ1-5; clone_size: NA; d_call: NA; cdr3_aa: CASSPGDSHQPQHF; cdr3_nt: TGTGCCAGCAGTCCCGGGGATAGCCATCAGCCCCAGCATTTT
v_call: TRBV12-3/TRBV12-4; j_call: TRBJ1-5; clone_size: NA; d_call: NA; cdr3_aa: CASTTRSGGAGNQPQHF; cdr3_nt: TGTGCCAGCACCACACGAAGCGGTGGCGCCGGCAATCAGCCCCAGCATTTT
v_call: TRBV11-2; j_call: TRBJ2-7; clone_size: NA; d_call: NA; cdr3_aa: CASSLEVTYYEQYF; cdr3_nt: TGTGCCAGCAGCTTAGAAGTGACATACTACGAGCAGTACTTC
v_call: TRBV20-1; j_call: TRBJ2-4; clone_size: few; d_call: NA; cdr3_aa: CSADRNIKYF; cdr3_nt: TGCAGTGCTGATAGAAACATTAAGTACTTC
v_call: TRBV12-3/TRBV12-4; j_call: TRBJ2-7; clone_size: many; d_call: NA; cdr3_aa: CASSLVAASYEQYF; cdr3_nt: TGTGCCAGCAGTTTGGTAGCGGCCTCCTACGAGCAGTACTTC
v_call: TRBV6-1; j_call: TRBJ2-7; clone_size: many; d_call: TRBD1; cdr3_aa: CASSGPGQKTYEQYF; cdr3_nt: TGTGCCAGCAGTGGACCGGGACAGAAAACCTACGAGCAGTACTTC
v_call: TRBV20-1; j_call: TRBJ2-7; clone_size: few; d_call: NA; cdr3_aa: CSAGAGAWASYEQYF; cdr3_nt: TGCAGTGCCGGGGCGGGGGCTTGGGCCTCCTACGAGCAGTACTTC
v_call: TRBV6-1; j_call: TRBJ1-5; clone_size: many; d_call: NA; cdr3_aa: CASRGRGGIQPQHF; cdr3_nt: TGTGCCAGCAGGGGCCGGGGGGGGATCCAGCCCCAGCATTTT
v_call: TRBV28; j_call: TRBJ2-7; clone_size: many; d_call: TRBD1; cdr3_aa: CASSSQGAGYEQYF; cdr3_nt: TGTGCCAGCAGCTCACAGGGGGCGGGCTACGAGCAGTACTTC
v_call: TRBV7-9; j_call: TRBJ2-4; clone_size: many; d_call: NA; cdr3_aa: CASSLDVGLAKNIQYF; cdr3_nt: TGTGCCAGCAGCTTAGATGTCGGACTAGCCAAAAACATTCAGTACTTC